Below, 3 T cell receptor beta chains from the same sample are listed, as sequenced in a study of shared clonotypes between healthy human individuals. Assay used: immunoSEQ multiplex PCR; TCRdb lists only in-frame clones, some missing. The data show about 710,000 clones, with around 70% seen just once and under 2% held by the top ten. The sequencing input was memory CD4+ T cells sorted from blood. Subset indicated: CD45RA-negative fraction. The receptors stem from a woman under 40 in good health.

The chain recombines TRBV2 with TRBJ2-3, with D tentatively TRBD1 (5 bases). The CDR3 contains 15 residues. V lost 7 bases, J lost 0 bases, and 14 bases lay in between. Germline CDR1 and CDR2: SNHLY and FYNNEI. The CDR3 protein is CASTGLGASTDTQYF. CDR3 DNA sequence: TGTGCCAGCACTGGCTTAGGGGCTAGCACAGATACGCAGTATTTT.

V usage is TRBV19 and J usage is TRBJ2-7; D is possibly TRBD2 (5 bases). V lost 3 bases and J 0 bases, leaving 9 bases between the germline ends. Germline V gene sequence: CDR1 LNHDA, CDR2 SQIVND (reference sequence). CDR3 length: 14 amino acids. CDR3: CASSIGVSSYEQYF. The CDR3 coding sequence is TGTGCCAGTAGTATCGGGGTTAGCTCCTACGAGCAGTACTTC.

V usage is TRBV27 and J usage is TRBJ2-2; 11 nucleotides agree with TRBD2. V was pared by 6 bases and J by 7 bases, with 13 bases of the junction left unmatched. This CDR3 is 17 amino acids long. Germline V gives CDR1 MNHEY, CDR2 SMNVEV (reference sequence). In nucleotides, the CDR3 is TGTGCCAGCAGCAAAATTAGCGGGAGGGCCTCTAGCGGGGAGCTGTTTTTT. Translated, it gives CASSKISGRASSGELFF.